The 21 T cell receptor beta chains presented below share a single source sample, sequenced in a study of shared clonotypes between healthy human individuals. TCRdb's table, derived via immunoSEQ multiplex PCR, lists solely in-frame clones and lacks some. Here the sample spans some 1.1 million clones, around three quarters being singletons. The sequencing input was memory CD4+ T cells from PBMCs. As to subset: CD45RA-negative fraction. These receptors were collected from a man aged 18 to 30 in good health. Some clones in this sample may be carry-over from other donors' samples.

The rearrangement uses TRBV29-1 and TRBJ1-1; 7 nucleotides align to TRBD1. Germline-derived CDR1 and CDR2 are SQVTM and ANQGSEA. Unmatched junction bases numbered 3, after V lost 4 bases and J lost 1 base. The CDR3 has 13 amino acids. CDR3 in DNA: TGCAGCGTTGCTCAGGGGGAGAACACTGAAGCTTTCTTT. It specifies CSVAQGENTEAFF.

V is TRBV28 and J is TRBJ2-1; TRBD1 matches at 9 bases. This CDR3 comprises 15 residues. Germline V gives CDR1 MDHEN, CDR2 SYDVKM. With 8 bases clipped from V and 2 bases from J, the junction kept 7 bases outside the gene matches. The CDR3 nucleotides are TGTGCCAGCTTTTCCGGGACAGGGCCCTACAATGAGCAGTTCTTC. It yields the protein CASFSGTGPYNEQFF.

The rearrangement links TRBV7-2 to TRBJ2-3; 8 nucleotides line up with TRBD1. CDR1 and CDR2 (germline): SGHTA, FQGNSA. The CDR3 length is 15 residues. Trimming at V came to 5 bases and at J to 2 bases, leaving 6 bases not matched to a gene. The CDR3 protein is CASSARQGTTDTQYF. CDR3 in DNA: TGTGCCAGCAGCGCGAGACAGGGGACCACAGATACGCAGTATTTT.

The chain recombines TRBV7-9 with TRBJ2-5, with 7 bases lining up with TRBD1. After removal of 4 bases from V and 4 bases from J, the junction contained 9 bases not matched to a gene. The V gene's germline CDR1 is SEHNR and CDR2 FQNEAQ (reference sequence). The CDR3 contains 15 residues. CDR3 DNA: TGTGCCAGCAGCTCGACAGGGTTTGGGGTAGAGACCCAGTACTTC. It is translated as CASSSTGFGVETQYF.

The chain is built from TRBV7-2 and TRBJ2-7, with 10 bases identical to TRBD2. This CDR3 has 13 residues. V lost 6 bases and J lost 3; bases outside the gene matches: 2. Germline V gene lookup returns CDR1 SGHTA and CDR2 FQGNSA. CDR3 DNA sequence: TGTGCCAGCAGGAGGACTAGCGGCTACGAGCAGTACTTC. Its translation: CASRRTSGYEQYF.

The CDR3 spells CSVVFWLAGSYNEQFF. In DNA, the CDR3 is TGCAGCGTTGTTTTTTGGCTAGCGGGATCCTACAATGAGCAGTTCTTC. The chain carries TRBV29-1 and TRBJ2-1; 9 bases are shared with TRBD2. The CDR3 has 16 residues. The ends lost 4 bases at V and 1 base at J; junction bases unmatched: 8. The germline V gene has CDR1 SQVTM and CDR2 ANQGSEA.

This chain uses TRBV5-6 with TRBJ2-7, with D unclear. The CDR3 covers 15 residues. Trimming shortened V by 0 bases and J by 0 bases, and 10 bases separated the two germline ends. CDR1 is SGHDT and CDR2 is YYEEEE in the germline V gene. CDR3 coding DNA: TGTGCCAGCAGCTTGGATCCTCTGGGCTCCTACGAGCAGTACTTC. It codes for CASSLDPLGSYEQYF.

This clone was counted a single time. CDR3 loop: CASSQDVLADGTGELFF. CDR3 in DNA: TGCGCCAGCAGCCAAGATGTACTAGCGGACGGCACCGGGGAGCTGTTTTTT. The chain has TRBV4-3 and TRBJ2-2; TRBD2 matches at 8 bases. The length of the CDR3 is 17 residues. Germline CDR1 is LGHNA and CDR2 is YSLEER. V shed 0 bases, J shed 4 bases, and the junction held 7 bases outside the gene matches.

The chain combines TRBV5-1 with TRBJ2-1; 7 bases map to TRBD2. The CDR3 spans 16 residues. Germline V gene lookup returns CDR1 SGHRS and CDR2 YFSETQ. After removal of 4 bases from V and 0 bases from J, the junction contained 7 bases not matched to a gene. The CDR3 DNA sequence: TGCGCCAGCAGCGGGTCTAGCGGAAGCTCCTACAATGAGCAGTTCTTC. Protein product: CASSGSSGSSYNEQFF.

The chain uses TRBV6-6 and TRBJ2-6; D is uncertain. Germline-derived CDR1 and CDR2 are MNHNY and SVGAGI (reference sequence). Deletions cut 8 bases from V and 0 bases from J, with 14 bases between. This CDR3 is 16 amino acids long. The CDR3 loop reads CASRSHLRSGANVLTF. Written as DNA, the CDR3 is TGTGCCAGCCGTTCCCATTTACGCTCTGGGGCCAACGTCCTGACTTTC.

The CDR3 DNA sequence: TGTGCCAGCAGTAGCTACACTGAAGCTTTCTTT. Translated: CASSSYTEAFF. V gene TRBV11-1 combines with J gene TRBJ1-1, with no clear D. From germline, CDR1 is SGHAT and CDR2 FQDESV (reference sequence). Trimming cost V 6 bases and J 3 bases, with 5 bases left between them. The CDR3 sequence is 11 residues long.

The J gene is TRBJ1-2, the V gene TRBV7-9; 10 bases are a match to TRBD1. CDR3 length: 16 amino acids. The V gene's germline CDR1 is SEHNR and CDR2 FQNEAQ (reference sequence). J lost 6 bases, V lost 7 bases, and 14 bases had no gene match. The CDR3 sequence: CASNPKGGQGFDGYTF. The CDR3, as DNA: TGTGCCAGCAATCCTAAGGGGGGACAGGGGTTCGATGGCTACACCTTC. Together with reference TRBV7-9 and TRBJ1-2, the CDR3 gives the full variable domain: DTGVSQNPRHKITKRGQNVTFRCDPISEHNRLYWYRQTLGQGPEFLTYFQNEAQLEKSRLLSDRFSAERPKGSFSTLEIQRTEQGDSAMYLCASNPKGGQGFDGYTFGSGTRLTVV.

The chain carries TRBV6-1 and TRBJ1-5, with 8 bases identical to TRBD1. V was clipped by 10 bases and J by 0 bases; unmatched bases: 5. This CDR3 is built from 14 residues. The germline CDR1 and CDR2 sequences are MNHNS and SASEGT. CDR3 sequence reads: CATRTGNSNQPQHF. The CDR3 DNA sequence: TGTGCCACCCGGACAGGGAATAGCAATCAGCCCCAGCATTTT.

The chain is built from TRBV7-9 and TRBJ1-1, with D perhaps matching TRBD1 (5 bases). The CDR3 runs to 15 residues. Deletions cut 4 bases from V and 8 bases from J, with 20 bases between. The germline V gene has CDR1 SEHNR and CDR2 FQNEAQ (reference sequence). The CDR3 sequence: CASSWGPQSRGEAFF. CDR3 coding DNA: TGTGCCAGCAGCTGGGGACCGCAGTCCCGGGGGGAAGCTTTCTTT.

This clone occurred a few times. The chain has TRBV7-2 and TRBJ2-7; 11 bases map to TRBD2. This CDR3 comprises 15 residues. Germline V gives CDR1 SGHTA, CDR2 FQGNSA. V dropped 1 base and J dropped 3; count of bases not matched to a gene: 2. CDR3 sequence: CASSLVAGGIYEQYF. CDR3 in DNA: TGTGCCAGCAGCTTAGTAGCGGGAGGGATCTACGAGCAGTACTTC.

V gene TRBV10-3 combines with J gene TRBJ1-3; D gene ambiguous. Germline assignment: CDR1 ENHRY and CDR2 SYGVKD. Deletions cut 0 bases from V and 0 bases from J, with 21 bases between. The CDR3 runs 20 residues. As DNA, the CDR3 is TGTGCCATCAGTGAGTCGATCGCGGCTCGACCTTCTTTCTCTGGAAACACCATATATTTT. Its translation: CAISESIAARPSFSGNTIYF.

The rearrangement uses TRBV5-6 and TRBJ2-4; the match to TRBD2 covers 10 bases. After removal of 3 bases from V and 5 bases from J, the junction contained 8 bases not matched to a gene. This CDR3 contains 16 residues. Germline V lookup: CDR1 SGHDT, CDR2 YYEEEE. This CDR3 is CASSSRTSGFQNIQYF. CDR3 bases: TGTGCCAGCAGCTCTCGGACTAGCGGTTTCCAAAACATTCAGTACTTC.

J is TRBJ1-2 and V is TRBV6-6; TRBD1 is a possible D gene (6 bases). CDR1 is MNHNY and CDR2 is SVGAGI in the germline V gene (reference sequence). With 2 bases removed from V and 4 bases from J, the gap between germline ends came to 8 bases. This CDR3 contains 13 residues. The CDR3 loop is CASSYTGTYGYTF. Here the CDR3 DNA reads TGTGCCAGCAGTTACACAGGGACCTATGGCTACACCTTC.

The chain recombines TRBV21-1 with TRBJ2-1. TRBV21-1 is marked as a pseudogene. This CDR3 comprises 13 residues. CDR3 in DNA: TGTGCCAGCAGCAAAACCCCCTCTGATGAGCAGTTCTTC. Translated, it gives CASSKTPSDEQFF.

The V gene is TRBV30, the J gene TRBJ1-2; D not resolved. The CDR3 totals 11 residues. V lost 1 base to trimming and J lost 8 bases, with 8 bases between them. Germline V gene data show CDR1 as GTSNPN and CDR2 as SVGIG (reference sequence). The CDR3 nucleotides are TGTGCCTGGAGTGACGTGCAGGGCTACACCTTC. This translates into CAWSDVQGYTF.

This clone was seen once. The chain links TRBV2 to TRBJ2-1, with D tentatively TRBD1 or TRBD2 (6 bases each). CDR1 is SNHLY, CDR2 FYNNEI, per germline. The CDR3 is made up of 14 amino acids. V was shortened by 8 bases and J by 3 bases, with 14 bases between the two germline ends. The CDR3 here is CASGSGGGYNEQFF. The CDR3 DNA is TGTGCCAGCGGAAGCGGAGGGGGCTACAATGAGCAGTTCTTC.